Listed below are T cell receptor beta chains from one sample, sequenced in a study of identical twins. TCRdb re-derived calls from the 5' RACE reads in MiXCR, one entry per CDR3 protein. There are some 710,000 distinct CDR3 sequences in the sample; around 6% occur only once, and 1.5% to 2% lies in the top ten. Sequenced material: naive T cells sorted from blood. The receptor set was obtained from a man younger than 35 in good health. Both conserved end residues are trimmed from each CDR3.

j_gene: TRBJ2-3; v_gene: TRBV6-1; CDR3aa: ATFDGPSTDTQY
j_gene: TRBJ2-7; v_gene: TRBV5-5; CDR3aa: ASSPRNLGGTGAGEQY
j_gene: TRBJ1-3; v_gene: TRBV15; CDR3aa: ATSRDLRGDGNTIY
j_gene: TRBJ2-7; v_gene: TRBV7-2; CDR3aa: ASSELAGGLYEQY
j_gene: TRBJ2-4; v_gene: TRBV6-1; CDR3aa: ASNERQGDRNIQY
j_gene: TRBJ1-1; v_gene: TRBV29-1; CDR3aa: SVVLLMNTEAF
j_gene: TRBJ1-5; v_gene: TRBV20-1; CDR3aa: SAQEPTFPYSNQPQH
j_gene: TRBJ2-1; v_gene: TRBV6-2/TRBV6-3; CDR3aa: ASSYSTGTPVFEQF
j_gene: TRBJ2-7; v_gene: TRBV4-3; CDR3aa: ASSQDLYDEQY
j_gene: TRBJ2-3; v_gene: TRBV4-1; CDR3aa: ASSQGPLSTDTQY
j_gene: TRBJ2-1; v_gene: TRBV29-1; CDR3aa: SVRKGTASYNEQF
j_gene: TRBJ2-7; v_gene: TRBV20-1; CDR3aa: SASPGGSGRLHEQY
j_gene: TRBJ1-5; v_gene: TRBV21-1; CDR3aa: ASSKEWGRQPQH
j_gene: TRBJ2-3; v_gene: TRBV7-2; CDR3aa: ASGSYGTDTQY
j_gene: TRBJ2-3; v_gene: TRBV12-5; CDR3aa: ASALAGPGSADTQY
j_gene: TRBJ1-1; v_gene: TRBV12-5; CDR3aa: ASGFEVWGQGPEAF
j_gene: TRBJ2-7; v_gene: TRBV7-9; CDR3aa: ASSPTRAYEQY
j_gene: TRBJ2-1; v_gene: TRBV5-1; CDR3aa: ASSPWTSGAYNEQF
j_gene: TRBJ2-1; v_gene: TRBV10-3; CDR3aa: AISDPDRASNEQF
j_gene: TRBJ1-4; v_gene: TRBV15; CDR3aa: ATSRPRDNGKLF
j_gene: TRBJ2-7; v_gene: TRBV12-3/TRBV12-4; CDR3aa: ASRPTGTTYEQY
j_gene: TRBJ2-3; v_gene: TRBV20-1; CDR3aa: SARGRLDTDTQY
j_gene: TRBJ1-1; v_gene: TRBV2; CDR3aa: ASSDGGSNTEAF
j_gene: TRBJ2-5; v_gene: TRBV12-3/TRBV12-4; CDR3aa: ASSSEWDKETQY
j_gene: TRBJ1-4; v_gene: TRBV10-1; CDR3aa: ASSESAGGFGEKLF
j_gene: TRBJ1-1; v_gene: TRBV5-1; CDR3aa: ASSRTPGTGEEAF
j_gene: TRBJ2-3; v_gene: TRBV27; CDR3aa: ASSLIPGQDTDTQY
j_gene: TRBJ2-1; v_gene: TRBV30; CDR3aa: AWSVLSHEQF
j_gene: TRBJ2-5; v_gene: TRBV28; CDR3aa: ASSFGAGKVETQY
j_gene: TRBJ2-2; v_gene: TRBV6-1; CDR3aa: ASSEEGLGELF
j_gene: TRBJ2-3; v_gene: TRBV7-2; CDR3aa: ASSLGLAATRTDTQY
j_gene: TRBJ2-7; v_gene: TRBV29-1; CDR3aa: SFIRGYEQY
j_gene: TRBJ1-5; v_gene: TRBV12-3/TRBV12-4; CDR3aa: ASRSDSRDQPQH
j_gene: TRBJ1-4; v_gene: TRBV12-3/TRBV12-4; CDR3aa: ASRQGAGNEKLF
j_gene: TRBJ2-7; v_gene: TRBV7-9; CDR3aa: ASSLPGDEQY
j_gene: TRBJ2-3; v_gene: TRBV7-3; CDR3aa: ASSLTGGGTSGLERSTDTQY
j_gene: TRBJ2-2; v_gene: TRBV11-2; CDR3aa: ASSLVPSGPRGELF
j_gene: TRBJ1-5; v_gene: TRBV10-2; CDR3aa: ASSPGRQPQH
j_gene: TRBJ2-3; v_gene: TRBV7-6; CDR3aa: ASSLDPLEADTQY
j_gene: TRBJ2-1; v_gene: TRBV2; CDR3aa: ASSPPGTSKGEQF
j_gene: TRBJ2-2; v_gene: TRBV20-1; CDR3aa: SAPPSGRAAGELF
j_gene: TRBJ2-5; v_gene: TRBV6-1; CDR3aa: ASTTGGIETQY
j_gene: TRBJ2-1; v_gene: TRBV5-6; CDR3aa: ASSLTGEPYNEQF